Described below is a single T cell receptor beta chain sequence and its context. Its antigen is as yet unknown. All patients relapsed after autologous stem cell transplantation, and brentuximab vedotin exposure varied. Method: immunoSEQ multiplex PCR; TCRdb's copy keeps in-frame clones and lacks some. This sample has some 41,000 clones, with 60% to 85% found just once. Per the germline V gene, CDR1 is MDHEN and CDR2 is SYDVKM. The CDR3 totals 13 residues. The germline V and J ends were trimmed by 9 bases and 3 bases, with 15 bases remaining between them. The entry originates in a study of PD-1 blockade in classical Hodgkin lymphoma. Study-wide points: Diversity in CD4+ TCRs, unlike that measured in CD8+ TCRs, had risen significantly by C4D1. Lower baseline TCR diversity was reported for newly diagnosed patients than for healthy donors. Complete responders had baseline diversity similar to newly diagnosed patients.

Sequencing was performed on peripheral blood mononuclear cells (PBMCs), taken at baseline. The gene calls are TRBV28 and TRBJ2-7; D assignment may be TRBD1 or TRBD2 (5 bases each). The origin of this receptor is a human donor with classical Hodgkin lymphoma. This chain's CDR3 is CASEGLRFYEQYF. CDR3 DNA sequence: TGTGCCAGTGAGGGGCTCCGTTTCTACGAGCAGTACTTC.